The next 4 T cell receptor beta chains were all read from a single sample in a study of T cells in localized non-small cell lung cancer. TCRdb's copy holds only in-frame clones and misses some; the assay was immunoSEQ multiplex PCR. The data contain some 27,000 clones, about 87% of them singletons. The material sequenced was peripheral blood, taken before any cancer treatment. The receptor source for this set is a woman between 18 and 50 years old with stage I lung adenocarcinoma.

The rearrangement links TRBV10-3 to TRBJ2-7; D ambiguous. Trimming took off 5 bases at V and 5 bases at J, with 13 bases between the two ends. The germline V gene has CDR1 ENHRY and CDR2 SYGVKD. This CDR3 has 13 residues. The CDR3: CAISPISGDEQYF. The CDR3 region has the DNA TGTGCCATCAGTCCCATAAGTGGGGACGAGCAGTACTTC.

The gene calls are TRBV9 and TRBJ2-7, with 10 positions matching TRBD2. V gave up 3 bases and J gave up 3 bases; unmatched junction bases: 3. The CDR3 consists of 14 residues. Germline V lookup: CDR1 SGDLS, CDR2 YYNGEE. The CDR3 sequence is CASSGTSGHYEQYF. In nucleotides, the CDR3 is TGTGCCAGCAGCGGGACTAGCGGTCACTACGAGCAGTACTTC.

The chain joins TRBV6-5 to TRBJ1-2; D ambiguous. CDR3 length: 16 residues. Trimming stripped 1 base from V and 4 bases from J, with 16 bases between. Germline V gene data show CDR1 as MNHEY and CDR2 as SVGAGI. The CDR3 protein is CASSYFSGGYSYGYTF. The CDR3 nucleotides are TGTGCCAGCAGTTACTTCTCTGGAGGGTATTCCTATGGCTACACCTTC.

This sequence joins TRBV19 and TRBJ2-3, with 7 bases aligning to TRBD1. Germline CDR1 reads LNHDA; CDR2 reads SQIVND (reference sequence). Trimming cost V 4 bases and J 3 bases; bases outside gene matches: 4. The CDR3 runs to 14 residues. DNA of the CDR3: TGTGCCAGTAGTAAGGGACAGCTGACAGATACGCAGTATTTT. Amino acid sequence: CASSKGQLTDTQYF.